The clone carrying this T cell receptor beta chain was seen more than once but under ten times. V was pared by 6 bases and J by 7 bases, with 13 bases between. The CDR3 is 13 amino acids. The germline V gene encodes CDR1 SGHAT and CDR2 FQNNGV. In TCRdb, the 5' RACE reads were re-called with MiXCR into one record per CDR3 protein. The sample shows approximately 8,600 distinct CDR3 sequences, about a sixth of them seen only once. The V and J genes are TRBV11-2 and TRBJ2-1, with D hard to call. The sample consisted of memory CD4+ T cells sorted from blood. Subset here: memory CD4+ T cells, CD4+CD45RO+CD25-. This receptor was identified in a female donor with breast cancer. The CDR3, as DNA: TGTGCCAGCAGTCTCACGGTGGGGAATGAGCAGTTCTTC. Amino acids: CASSLTVGNEQFF.